The TCR beta chain under discussion was sequenced for a study of cytomegalovirus exposure and HLA in healthy donors. Study summary: Around 78 million unique TCRs, all from HLA-typed donors, were included in an early release of the data.

The V gene's germline CDR1 is LGHNT and CDR2 FRNRAP. The CDR3 spans 16 residues. V was clipped by 0 bases and J by 3 bases; unmatched bases: 7. Comment on this clone: Its target is not known.

The PCR ran on 60 Vbeta and 13 Jbeta primers. The protocol was immunoSEQ multiplex PCR, while the TCRdb copy is restricted to in-frame clones and leaves out a portion. The data hold approximately 150,000 clones, with roughly 80% observed a single time. Study-wide results and limits: Prior analysis indicated that the majority of TCR beta V segments exhibited productivity approximately 90% or approximately 30% of the time. Cytomegalovirus status was reportedly diagnosed by the classifier with high specificity and sensitivity. In most subjects, TCR beta sequences reportedly gave accurate predictions of HLA-A and HLA-B alleles.

Material for sequencing was PBMCs. The chain joins TRBV12-5 to TRBJ2-7; TRBD1 matches 8 bases. This sequence originates from a woman aged 25 to 39 in good health and CMV-seropositive. The CDR3 loop is CASGLVTGQGDYEQYF. The CDR3, as DNA: TGTGCTAGTGGTTTGGTAACAGGACAGGGCGACTACGAGCAGTACTTC.